This T cell receptor (beta chain) derives from a study of PD-1 blockade in classical Hodgkin lymphoma. Time point denoted: newly diagnosed, previously untreated cHL patient sample. What served as comparison were PBMCs in newly diagnosed, untreated classical Hodgkin lymphoma. The CDR3 is 13 amino acids. Germline assignment: CDR1 SGHVS and CDR2 FQNEAQ. V dropped 2 bases and J dropped 6 bases, with 9 bases sitting between them. Study observations and caveats: As was reported, newly diagnosed patients showed lower baseline TCR diversity than healthy donors did.

Here immunoSEQ multiplex PCR was the method, and the copy in TCRdb shows in-frame clones only, minus some. The top ten hold roughly 2.5% of the sample, which has fewer than 40,000 clones, around 94% seen once. As to this clone: What it binds is not known.

The sample comprised peripheral blood mononuclear cells (PBMCs). This receptor was identified in a human donor with classical Hodgkin lymphoma. The chain joins TRBV7-8 to TRBJ2-3; D is tentatively TRBD1 or TRBD2 (5 bases each). The CDR3 region is CASSLRGADTQYF. Written as DNA, the CDR3 is TGTGCCAGCAGCTTACGAGGGGCGGATACGCAGTATTTT. Using reference TRBV7-8 and TRBJ2-3 for the parts outside the CDR3, the full variable domain is GAGVSQSPRYKVAKRGQDVALRCDPISGHVSLFWYQQALGQGPEFLTYFQNEAQLDKSGLPSDRFFAERPEGSVSTLKIQRTQQEDSAVYLCASSLRGADTQYFGPGTRLTVL.